The T cell receptor beta chain described here comes from a study of CD8 T cells in Susac syndrome. Germline CDR1 reads SGHTA; CDR2 reads FQGTGA. The V and J ends lost 5 bases and 0 bases, in that order; junction bases with no gene match: 2. The CDR3 length is 15 residues. RNA was extracted with the RNeasy kit, and a quantity of roughly 0.5 to 1 ug was reverse transcribed using random hexamers. One entry per CDR3 protein results from TCRdb running MiXCR on the immunoSEQ multiplex PCR reads. The table shows around 71,000 distinct CDR3 sequences, with approximately 96% occurring only once. Input material: CD4+ T cells from PBMCs. The receptor was isolated from a human donor with multiple sclerosis. V gene TRBV7-3 combines with J gene TRBJ2-1, with 9 bases identical to TRBD2. CDR3 sequence (DNA): TGTGCCAGCAGCATTAGCGGGGGCTCCTACAATGAGCAGTTCTTC. It codes for CASSISGGSYNEQFF.